Given below is one TCR beta chain in context. What it binds is not known. The data originate from a study of Ad26.COV2.S vaccination and SARS-CoV-2 variants. Study as a whole: Recipients of Ad26.COV2.S got it intramuscularly, once or twice 56 days apart. Whole-study results and caveats: Substantial breadth in spike-specific CD8+ and CD4+ T cell responses was reportedly seen after vaccination. Total T cell responses, in the TCR breadth and depth analyses, may have been underestimated.

Described treatment: roughly 18 received Ad26.COV2.S at low or high dose, single or two shots; 5 received placebo; per-sample allocation not given. Day 63 after the first injection of vaccine or placebo was the sampling time. Built on an Ad26 vector, the vaccine expressed Wuhan-strain SARS-CoV-2 spike. The protocol was immunoSEQ multiplex PCR, while the TCRdb copy is restricted to in-frame clones and leaves out a portion. This table holds fewer than 800,000 clones, around 89% found once. The CDR3 totals 15 residues. Deletions cut 6 bases from V and 0 bases from J, with 12 bases between. In germline, CDR1 is LNHDA, CDR2 SQIVND (reference sequence).

The receptor was derived from a person aged 18 to 59 who received the Ad26.COV2.S COVID-19 vaccine or a placebo. The sample consisted of peripheral blood, taken in a trial of Ad26.COV2.S vaccine versus placebo. The rearrangement links TRBV19 to TRBJ1-3; maybe TRBD1 (5 bases). CDR3: CASSPRGSSGNTIYF. DNA for the CDR3: TGTGCCAGTAGCCCTAGGGGCAGCTCTGGAAACACCATATATTTT. The full variable domain, rest sourced from reference TRBV19 and TRBJ1-3, is DGGITQSPKYLFRKEGQNVTLSCEQNLNHDAMYWYRQDPGQGLRLIYYSQIVNDFQKGDIAEGYSVSREKKESFPLTVTSAQKNPTAFYLCASSPRGSSGNTIYFGEGSWLTVV.